The 31 T cell receptor beta chains below were found in one sample sequenced in a study of T cells in Graves' hyperthyroidism and ophthalmopathy. The CDR3 regions of TCR beta were amplified from RNA transcripts. A set of HTBI primers served as the primers for a first-round RT-PCR of the TCR CDR3. A single record per CDR3 protein comes from TCRdb applying MiXCR to the multiplex PCR reads. The sample records under 350,000 distinct CDR3 sequences, approximately 18% being singletons. Material: blood. The receptors stem from a woman between 45 and 65 years old with Graves' hyperthyroidism.

This clonotype was seen at least ten times. The V gene is TRBV2, the J gene TRBJ2-3; perhaps TRBD2 as D (5 bases). This CDR3 spans 16 amino acids. Trimming took off 2 bases at V and 2 bases at J, with 14 bases between the two ends. CDR1 SNHLY and CDR2 FYNNEI come from the germline V gene. The CDR3 loop reads CASSEWAEGNTDTQYF. The CDR3 DNA sequence: TGTGCCAGCAGTGAATGGGCTGAGGGAAACACAGATACGCAGTATTTT.

The sample holds one count of this clonotype. V is TRBV20-1 and J is TRBJ2-1, with 8 bases that match TRBD2. CDR3 length: 14 amino acids. Losses at the gene ends were 4 bases for V and 4 bases for J; bases not matched to a gene: 6. Germline assignment: CDR1 DFQATT and CDR2 SNEGSKA (reference sequence). CDR3 coding DNA: TGCAGTGCTAAGGGGACTAGTTCTTACAATGAGCAGTTCTTC. It translates to CSAKGTSSYNEQFF.

The sample holds a few counts of this clonotype. The rearrangement links TRBV6-1 to TRBJ2-2, with 8 bases identical to TRBD1. V was clipped by 1 base and J by 3 bases; unmatched bases: 7. The CDR3 length is 17 residues. Germline V CDR1 and CDR2: MNHNS, SASEGT. This CDR3 is CASSEGAGTGYTGELFF. The CDR3 DNA sequence: TGTGCCAGCAGTGAAGGGGCCGGGACAGGATACACCGGGGAGCTGTTTTTT.

This clonotype has just one count. V gene TRBV4-1 combines with J gene TRBJ1-2; D gene ambiguous. Germline V gene lookup returns CDR1 MGHRA and CDR2 YSYEKL. The CDR3 has 15 amino acids. V shed 2 bases and J shed 3 bases, with 13 bases lying between them. CDR3 nucleotides: TGCGCCAGCAGCCAAACTTTGGTGTATCACTATGGCTACACCTTC. Translated: CASSQTLVYHYGYTF.

This clonotype showed up just a few times. The V and J genes are TRBV29-1 and TRBJ2-7, with 8 bases that match TRBD1. This CDR3 spans 12 amino acids. The junction had 4 bases not matched to a gene; V was cut back by 6 bases and J by 3 bases. The V gene's germline CDR1 is SQVTM and CDR2 ANQGSEA. In DNA form, the CDR3 reads TGCAGCGTGAACAGGGGGAGCTACGAGCAGTACTTC. It translates to CSVNRGSYEQYF.

This clonotype was detected a few times. The CDR3 sequence: CAISEKRETAEAFF. In DNA form, the CDR3 reads TGTGCCATCAGTGAAAAGAGAGAAACAGCAGAAGCTTTCTTT. This chain uses TRBV10-3 with TRBJ1-1; D remains unclear. Trimming stripped 3 bases from V and 8 bases from J, with 16 bases between. Germline values: CDR1 ENHRY, CDR2 SYGVKD. CDR3 length: 14 amino acids.

This clonotype occurred a few times. The J gene is TRBJ1-4, the V gene TRBV2; D is unresolved. V shed 0 bases and J shed 8 bases, with 7 bases lying between them. The CDR3 sequence is 13 residues long. Per germline, CDR1 SNHLY and CDR2 FYNNEI. This CDR3 is CASSEARGEKLFF. Here the CDR3 DNA reads TGTGCCAGCAGTGAAGCTCGAGGGGAAAAACTGTTTTTT.

Only a few counts were recorded for this clonotype. The chain uses TRBV29-1 and TRBJ2-1; 11 bases match TRBD2. Unmatched junction bases numbered 9, after V lost 2 bases and J lost 6 bases. Germline values: CDR1 SQVTM, CDR2 ANQGSEA. This CDR3 comprises 16 residues. The CDR3 sequence is CSVELLGLAVINEQFF. The CDR3 DNA reads as TGCAGCGTTGAACTTTTGGGACTAGCGGTAATCAATGAGCAGTTCTTC.

This clonotype was seen repeatedly, ten times or more. The rearrangement links TRBV28 to TRBJ2-2; TRBD2 agrees at 10 bases. The ends lost 7 bases at V and 6 bases at J; junction bases unmatched: 20. Germline V gene sequence: CDR1 MDHEN, CDR2 SYDVKM. This CDR3 is built from 19 residues. Here the CDR3 DNA reads TGTGCCAGCACCCCTGGCCCTTGGGAGAAGCGGGAGGGTGCCGGGGAGCTGTTTTTT. Its translation is CASTPGPWEKREGAGELFF.

In its sample, this clonotype was seen a few times. V is TRBV5-8 and J is TRBJ2-2; 7 bases are a match to TRBD1. With V trimmed by 4 bases and J by 4 bases, 4 bases remained unmatched. In germline, CDR1 is SGHTS, CDR2 YDEGEE. CDR3 length: 14 amino acids. This chain's CDR3 is CASSLRGSTGELFF. In DNA form, the CDR3 reads TGTGCCAGCAGCCTCAGGGGGAGCACCGGGGAGCTGTTTTTT. The whole variable domain, filled in from reference TRBV5-8 and TRBJ2-2, reads EAGVTQSPTHLIKTRGQQATLRCSPISGHTSVYWYQQALGLGLQFLLWYDEGEERNRGNFPPRFSGRQFPNYSSELNVNALELEDSALYLCASSLRGSTGELFFGEGSRLTVL.

Many counts were recorded for this clonotype. The V call is TRBV6-1, the J call TRBJ2-1, with D hard to call. Germline V gene lookup returns CDR1 MNHNS and CDR2 SASEGT. V was trimmed by 5 bases and J by 0 bases, leaving 14 bases between them. There are 16 residues in the CDR3. The CDR3 loop reads CASSLRPFGSYNEQFF. Written as DNA, the CDR3 is TGTGCCAGCAGTTTACGGCCCTTCGGCTCCTACAATGAGCAGTTCTTC.

This clonotype has at least ten counts. The rearrangement links TRBV6-1 to TRBJ2-3; D perhaps matches TRBD1 (5 bases). This CDR3 has 13 amino acids. Germline V lookup: CDR1 MNHNS, CDR2 SASEGT. V was clipped by 4 bases and J by 1 base, with 6 bases between them. The CDR3 is CASSVGGTDTQYF. In nucleotides, the CDR3 is TGTGCCAGCAGTGTAGGGGGCACAGATACGCAGTATTTT.

This clonotype occurred a few times. The chain employs TRBV25-1 and TRBJ2-1, with 15 nucleotides matching TRBD2. The junction had 9 bases not matched to a gene; V was cut back by 8 bases and J by 4 bases. This CDR3 spans 17 amino acids. In germline, CDR1 is MGHDK, CDR2 SYGVNS. The CDR3, as DNA: TGTGCCAGCGGGATGGGACTAGCGGGGGGTACGTACAATGAGCAGTTCTTC. Translated: CASGMGLAGGTYNEQFF.

This chain links TRBV11-2 with TRBJ1-6; D gene unclear. Per germline, CDR1 SGHAT and CDR2 FQNNGV. V was shortened by 2 bases and J by 7 bases, with 6 bases between the two germline ends. This CDR3 comprises 13 residues. Written as DNA, the CDR3 is TGTGCCAGCAGCTTATATCGGAATTCACCCCTCCACTTT. The encoded protein is CASSLYRNSPLHF.

In this sample, this clonotype turned up many times. V and J are TRBV30 and TRBJ2-5; D is ambiguous. Trimming took 4 bases from V and 2 from J, leaving 11 bases between them. CDR3 length: 13 residues. CDR1 GTSNPN and CDR2 SVGIG come from the germline V gene (reference sequence). CDR3 sequence (DNA): TGTGCCTGGAATGTCTTTCTACAAGAGACCCAGTACTTC. It yields the protein CAWNVFLQETQYF.

V gene TRBV6-1 combines with J gene TRBJ1-1; D is unresolved. The CDR3 contains 13 residues. Germline CDR1 reads MNHNS; CDR2 reads SASEGT. Trimming pared 1 base from V and 4 bases from J, leaving 7 bases between. The CDR3: CASSEVGPTEAFF. CDR3 DNA sequence: TGTGCCAGCAGTGAAGTAGGGCCCACTGAAGCTTTCTTT.

The genes are TRBV20-1 and TRBJ2-3; 7 bases align to TRBD2. V was pared by 0 bases and J by 0 bases, with 3 bases of the junction left unmatched. Germline loops: CDR1 DFQATT, CDR2 SNEGSKA (reference sequence). This CDR3 comprises 15 residues. The CDR3 nucleotides read TGCAGTGCTAGAGATTCTAGCGGAAGCACAGATACGCAGTATTTT. Encoded protein: CSARDSSGSTDTQYF.

Here the CDR3 reads CASRSGTGVGTEAFF. The CDR3 nucleotides read TGTGCCAGCAGAAGTGGGACAGGGGTTGGGACTGAAGCTTTCTTT. The genes are TRBV28 and TRBJ1-1; TRBD1 aligns across 10 bases. Germline CDR1 MDHEN, CDR2 SYDVKM. Unmatched junction bases numbered 9, after V lost 6 bases and J lost 5 bases. CDR3 length: 15 amino acids. Together with reference TRBV28 and TRBJ1-1, the CDR3 gives the full variable domain: DVKVTQSSRYLVKRTGEKVFLECVQDMDHENMFWYRQDPGLGLRLIYFSYDVKMKEKGDIPEGYSVSREKKERFSLILESASTNQTSMYLCASRSGTGVGTEAFFGQGTRLTVV.

This clonotype was seen a few times. V is TRBV6-5 and J is TRBJ1-1; D ambiguous. This CDR3 comprises 13 residues. Germline values: CDR1 MNHEY, CDR2 SVGAGI. Trimming left V 2 bases short and J 11 bases short, with 15 bases between. The CDR3 DNA is TGTGCCAGCAGTTACAAATTCGGAGGGAGCGCTTTCTTT. Its protein is CASSYKFGGSAFF.

Many counts were recorded for this clonotype. This chain links TRBV28 with TRBJ2-3; the match to TRBD2 covers 10 bases. The germline V gene has CDR1 MDHEN and CDR2 SYDVKM. V was clipped by 2 bases and J by 5 bases; unmatched bases: 4. CDR3 length equals 15 residues. The CDR3 DNA follows: TGTGCCAGCAGTTTACCAGCGGGAGGGCAAGATACGCAGTATTTT. Translation gives CASSLPAGGQDTQYF.

The table lists this clonotype with many counts. The chain has TRBV6-6 and TRBJ2-1, with TRBD2 matching 7 bases. The CDR3 consists of 14 residues. The J segment lost 7 bases and the V segment lost 2 bases, leaving 5 bases of the junction unmatched. Germline CDR1 MNHNY, CDR2 SVGAGI (reference sequence). Written as DNA, the CDR3 is TGTGCCAGCAGTTACGGCGGGAGTAGGAATGAGCAGTTCTTC. As protein: CASSYGGSRNEQFF.

This clonotype was counted a few times. The J gene is TRBJ1-5, the V gene TRBV20-1; a possible D gene is TRBD1 (6 bases). This CDR3 has 14 residues. Germline CDR1 DFQATT, CDR2 SNEGSKA (reference sequence). Here the CDR3 reads CSASGAGVWQPQHF. CDR3 coding DNA: TGCAGCGCCTCGGGGGCAGGTGTTTGGCAGCCCCAGCATTTT.

This chain links TRBV7-2 with TRBJ1-5; D call uncertain. The CDR3 extends over 14 amino acids. Trimming took 2 bases from V and 6 from J, leaving 11 bases between them. The germline V gene has CDR1 SGHTA and CDR2 FQGNSA. The CDR3 is CASSLLPGSQPQHF. DNA for the CDR3: TGTGCCAGCAGCTTACTGCCCGGAAGTCAGCCCCAGCATTTT.

The rearrangement uses TRBV6-2 or TRBV6-3 and TRBJ1-1, with D possibly TRBD1 on 6 matching bases. V lost 2 bases to trimming and J lost 1 base, with 8 bases between them. Looked up from germline, CDR1 is MNHEY and CDR2 is SVGEGT. The CDR3 contains 14 residues. This CDR3 is CASSYGQQNTEAFF. CDR3 bases: TGTGCCAGCAGTTACGGACAGCAGAACACTGAAGCTTTCTTT.

The V call is TRBV2, the J call TRBJ1-2, with 11 bases that match TRBD1. In germline, CDR1 is SNHLY, CDR2 FYNNEI. CDR3 length equals 14 residues. J lost 4 bases, V lost 7 bases, and 5 bases had no gene match. The CDR3 DNA is TGTGCCAGCATGAGGACAGGGGGCCTCTATGGCTACACCTTC. Its translation is CASMRTGGLYGYTF.

J is TRBJ2-7 and V is TRBV4-2, with D perhaps matching TRBD2 (6 bases). Between the trimmed V and J ends, which lost 0 bases and 2 bases, there was a span of 20 bases. The germline CDR1 and CDR2 sequences are LGHNA and YNFKEQ. The CDR3 spans 18 residues. This chain's CDR3 is CASSQEALAGFTPYEQYF. CDR3 bases: TGTGCCAGCAGCCAAGAAGCATTGGCGGGGTTCACGCCCTACGAGCAGTACTTC.

The table lists this clonotype with many counts. The J gene is TRBJ2-1, the V gene TRBV18; tentatively, D is TRBD2 (5 bases). CDR1 and CDR2 (germline): KGHSH, LQKENI. The CDR3 has 14 amino acids. V was trimmed by 8 bases and J by 0 bases, leaving 11 bases between them. CDR3 DNA: TGTGCCAGCAGCCCCCGGGACTCCTACAATGAGCAGTTCTTC. This sequence encodes CASSPRDSYNEQFF.

This clonotype was recorded at least ten times. The V and J genes are TRBV3-1 and TRBJ1-4; D is unclear. The V gene's germline CDR1 is LGHDT and CDR2 YNNKEL (reference sequence). Trimming shortened V by 6 bases and J by 0 bases, and 5 bases separated the two germline ends. The CDR3 sequence is 13 residues long. The CDR3 loop is CASSPTTNEKLFF. The CDR3 nucleotides are TGTGCCAGCAGTCCCACAACTAATGAAAAACTGTTTTTT.

This clonotype has only a few counts. This sequence joins TRBV7-2 and TRBJ2-3; 9 bases align to TRBD2. J lost 4 bases, V lost 5 bases, and 10 bases had no gene match. CDR1 is SGHTA, CDR2 FQGNSA, per germline. The CDR3 is 16 residues long. CDR3 sequence reads: CASSLVGGGAADTQYF. DNA for the CDR3: TGTGCCAGCAGCCTCGTCGGCGGGGGGGCCGCAGATACGCAGTATTTT.

CDR3 loop: CASRTGGDTEAFF. CDR3 DNA: TGTGCCAGTAGGACAGGGGGGGACACTGAAGCTTTCTTT. The rearrangement links TRBV19 to TRBJ1-1; TRBD1 agrees at 9 bases. With 6 bases clipped from V and 3 bases from J, the junction kept 2 bases outside the gene matches. From germline, CDR1 is LNHDA and CDR2 SQIVND (reference sequence). The CDR3 runs to 13 residues.

This clonotype has a handful of counts. The V call is TRBV27, the J call TRBJ1-1; TRBD1 matches 8 bases. The trim removed 0 bases at V and 5 bases at J, leaving 11 bases unmatched. There are 17 residues in the CDR3. CDR1 and CDR2 from the germline V gene are MNHEY and SMNVEV (reference sequence). This CDR3 reads CASSLSKIRGRRTEAFF. The CDR3 DNA reads TGTGCCAGCAGTTTATCGAAAATCAGGGGGCGGAGGACTGAAGCTTTCTTT.